A selection of T cell receptor beta chains follows, all from one sample in a study of shared clonotypes between healthy human individuals. Some clones are missing from TCRdb's copy, which holds only in-frame ones; the method was immunoSEQ multiplex PCR. The sample shows 550,000 to 650,000 clones, roughly 96% of them seen only once. The material sequenced was naive CD8+ T cells sorted from blood. These receptors all stem from a woman aged 30 to 39 in good health. Both conserved end residues are part of each CDR3. The order of the fields is V gene, J gene, D gene, clone size, CDR3 protein, CDR3 DNA. The D gene is left open where the match is weak. Size is stated for part of the rows, as once, few or many counts, or as a class when the clone is expanded.

v_gene: TRBV23-1; j_gene: TRBJ1-2; d_gene: -; abundance: -; CDR3aa: CASSQRIQALYGYTF; CDR3nt: TGCGCCAGCAGTCAGAGAATACAGGCCCTCTATGGCTACACCTTC
v_gene: TRBV9; j_gene: TRBJ2-1; d_gene: -; abundance: -; CDR3aa: CASSGHNEQFF; CDR3nt: TGTGCCAGCAGCGGACACAATGAGCAGTTCTTC
v_gene: TRBV7-9; j_gene: TRBJ2-7; d_gene: -; abundance: -; CDR3aa: CASSTAYEQYF; CDR3nt: TGTGCCAGCAGCACGGCCTACGAGCAGTACTTC
v_gene: TRBV27; j_gene: TRBJ1-5; d_gene: -; abundance: -; CDR3aa: CASSLFSGNNQPQHF; CDR3nt: TGTGCCAGCAGTTTATTTTCAGGCAACAATCAGCCCCAGCATTTT
v_gene: TRBV5-1; j_gene: TRBJ1-2; d_gene: -; abundance: -; CDR3aa: CASSLKGEAPYGYTF; CDR3nt: TGCGCCAGCAGCTTGAAGGGAGAAGCGCCCTATGGCTACACCTTC
v_gene: TRBV2; j_gene: TRBJ2-7; d_gene: -; abundance: -; CDR3aa: CASKDPSGSEQYF; CDR3nt: TGTGCCAGCAAGGATCCTTCCGGATCCGAGCAGTACTTC
v_gene: TRBV6-1; j_gene: TRBJ1-4; d_gene: -; abundance: once; CDR3aa: CASTPGAFDEKLFF; CDR3nt: TGTGCCAGCACCCCAGGGGCGTTCGATGAAAAACTGTTTTTT
v_gene: TRBV19; j_gene: TRBJ2-2; d_gene: TRBD2; abundance: -; CDR3aa: CASSIGASGEKYGGELFF; CDR3nt: TGTGCCAGTAGTATAGGCGCTAGCGGGGAAAAATACGGCGGGGAGCTGTTTTTT
v_gene: TRBV11-2; j_gene: TRBJ2-5; d_gene: -; abundance: -; CDR3aa: CASSLGDTYQETQYF; CDR3nt: TGTGCCAGCAGCTTAGGGGACACCTACCAAGAGACCCAGTACTTC
v_gene: TRBV10-3; j_gene: TRBJ2-2; d_gene: -; abundance: -; CDR3aa: CAISESMRSPGELFF; CDR3nt: TGTGCCATCAGTGAGTCTATGAGGAGTCCCGGGGAGCTGTTTTTT
v_gene: TRBV2; j_gene: TRBJ2-3; d_gene: -; abundance: -; CDR3aa: CASSEPQGMRSKGTDTQYF; CDR3nt: TGTGCCAGCAGTGAACCCCAGGGTATGCGTTCAAAGGGCACAGATACGCAGTATTTT
v_gene: TRBV14; j_gene: TRBJ1-1; d_gene: -; abundance: -; CDR3aa: CASSRSSGPEAFF; CDR3nt: TGTGCCAGCAGCCGGTCGAGCGGACCTGAAGCTTTCTTT
v_gene: TRBV27; j_gene: TRBJ2-7; d_gene: TRBD2; abundance: once; CDR3aa: CASSVAGGSYEQYF; CDR3nt: TGTGCCAGCAGTGTAGCGGGAGGCTCCTACGAGCAGTACTTC
v_gene: TRBV5-5; j_gene: TRBJ2-7; d_gene: -; abundance: -; CDR3aa: CASSLGGKPYEQYF; CDR3nt: TGTGCCAGCAGCTTGGGAGGGAAACCCTACGAGCAGTACTTC
v_gene: TRBV19; j_gene: TRBJ1-1; d_gene: -; abundance: -; CDR3aa: CASSIDEGGDWNTEAFF; CDR3nt: TGTGCCAGTAGTATAGATGAAGGGGGAGATTGGAACACTGAAGCTTTCTTT
v_gene: TRBV25-1; j_gene: TRBJ2-7; d_gene: TRBD1; abundance: -; CDR3aa: CARTDRGDEQYF; CDR3nt: TGTGCCAGAACGGACAGGGGGGACGAGCAGTACTTC
v_gene: TRBV7-8; j_gene: TRBJ2-1; d_gene: -; abundance: -; CDR3aa: CASSLDGVNEQFF; CDR3nt: TGTGCCAGCAGCTTAGATGGGGTCAATGAGCAGTTCTTC
v_gene: TRBV28; j_gene: TRBJ2-2; d_gene: -; abundance: -; CDR3aa: CASSPVWGGDTGELFF; CDR3nt: TGTGCCAGCAGTCCTGTTTGGGGCGGGGACACCGGGGAGCTGTTTTTT
v_gene: TRBV30; j_gene: TRBJ1-1; d_gene: -; abundance: few; CDR3aa: CASTSNRAFF; CDR3nt: TGTGCCTCCACCTCAAACCGAGCTTTCTTT
v_gene: TRBV5-6; j_gene: TRBJ1-1; d_gene: -; abundance: -; CDR3aa: CASSLGHAEAFF; CDR3nt: TGTGCCAGCAGCTTGGGGCACGCTGAAGCTTTCTTT
v_gene: TRBV6-6; j_gene: TRBJ2-5; d_gene: TRBD1; abundance: -; CDR3aa: CASSAQGVRETQYF; CDR3nt: TGTGCCAGCAGTGCACAGGGGGTGAGGGAGACCCAGTACTTC
v_gene: TRBV28; j_gene: TRBJ1-2; d_gene: -; abundance: -; CDR3aa: CASSFIGAGHGYTF; CDR3nt: TGTGCCAGCAGTTTCATCGGGGCAGGCCATGGCTACACCTTC
v_gene: TRBV13; j_gene: TRBJ2-7; d_gene: -; abundance: -; CDR3aa: CASSFRQGLYEQYF; CDR3nt: TGTGCCAGCAGCTTCCGGCAGGGTCTTTACGAGCAGTACTTC
v_gene: TRBV27; j_gene: TRBJ2-3; d_gene: -; abundance: once; CDR3aa: CASKRGLSGPVGAQYF; CDR3nt: TGTGCCAGCAAAAGGGGCCTTAGCGGTCCGGTCGGTGCGCAGTATTTT
v_gene: TRBV19; j_gene: TRBJ2-3; d_gene: -; abundance: -; CDR3aa: CASSLAPLDTQYF; CDR3nt: TGTGCCAGTAGTCTGGCTCCGTTAGATACGCAGTATTTT
v_gene: TRBV27; j_gene: TRBJ2-2; d_gene: TRBD2; abundance: -; CDR3aa: CASSPRLAGAGELFF; CDR3nt: TGTGCCAGCAGTCCGCGACTAGCGGGAGCCGGGGAGCTGTTTTTT
v_gene: TRBV2; j_gene: TRBJ2-3; d_gene: TRBD1; abundance: -; CDR3aa: CASSETGEGDTQYF; CDR3nt: TGTGCCAGCAGTGAGACAGGGGAAGGAGATACGCAGTATTTT
v_gene: TRBV28; j_gene: TRBJ1-1; d_gene: -; abundance: -; CDR3aa: CASRDNTEAFF; CDR3nt: TGTGCCAGCCGTGATAACACTGAAGCTTTCTTT
v_gene: TRBV7-8; j_gene: TRBJ2-1; d_gene: -; abundance: -; CDR3aa: CASTPELRTADGNEQFF; CDR3nt: TGTGCCAGCACCCCTGAACTCCGGACAGCCGATGGGAATGAGCAGTTCTTC
v_gene: TRBV28; j_gene: TRBJ2-3; d_gene: TRBD2; abundance: -; CDR3aa: CASSLPGLDTDTQYF; CDR3nt: TGTGCCAGCAGTTTGCCGGGACTAGACACAGATACGCAGTATTTT
v_gene: TRBV6-5; j_gene: TRBJ1-5; d_gene: -; abundance: -; CDR3aa: CASRPLRGPNQPQHF; CDR3nt: TGTGCCAGCAGACCCCTCAGGGGCCCTAATCAGCCCCAGCATTTT
v_gene: TRBV4-1; j_gene: TRBJ2-7; d_gene: -; abundance: few; CDR3aa: CASSHPGQAYEQYF; CDR3nt: TGCGCCAGCAGCCACCCGGGACAAGCCTACGAGCAGTACTTC
v_gene: TRBV11-2; j_gene: TRBJ2-7; d_gene: -; abundance: once; CDR3aa: CASSLGGAGNEQYF; CDR3nt: TGTGCCAGCAGCCTCGGCGGGGCGGGTAACGAGCAGTACTTC
v_gene: TRBV15; j_gene: TRBJ1-1; d_gene: -; abundance: -; CDR3aa: CATSKAAVPAEAFF; CDR3nt: TGTGCCACCAGCAAGGCGGCCGTTCCGGCTGAAGCTTTCTTT
v_gene: TRBV6-1; j_gene: TRBJ2-7; d_gene: TRBD2; abundance: -; CDR3aa: CASRIAGKSNEQYF; CDR3nt: TGTGCCAGCAGGATAGCGGGGAAGAGCAACGAGCAGTACTTC
v_gene: TRBV7-9; j_gene: TRBJ2-7; d_gene: TRBD2; abundance: -; CDR3aa: CASSSPGGASYEQYF; CDR3nt: TGTGCCAGCAGCTCCCCGGGGGGAGCCTCCTACGAGCAGTACTTC
v_gene: TRBV29-1; j_gene: TRBJ2-1; d_gene: -; abundance: -; CDR3aa: CSVEDPSGEYNEQFF; CDR3nt: TGCAGCGTTGAAGATCCCAGCGGAGAATACAATGAGCAGTTCTTC
v_gene: TRBV28; j_gene: TRBJ2-7; d_gene: -; abundance: -; CDR3aa: CASSLSVGYEQYF; CDR3nt: TGTGCCAGCAGTTTATCGGTCGGCTACGAGCAGTACTTC
v_gene: TRBV10-3; j_gene: TRBJ2-7; d_gene: -; abundance: -; CDR3aa: CAIRDSGVYEQYF; CDR3nt: TGTGCCATCAGGGACAGTGGGGTCTACGAGCAGTACTTC
v_gene: TRBV6-1; j_gene: TRBJ1-2; d_gene: -; abundance: -; CDR3aa: CASSKDSWGYTF; CDR3nt: TGTGCCAGCAGTAAGGACTCTTGGGGCTACACCTTC
v_gene: TRBV30; j_gene: TRBJ1-1; d_gene: -; abundance: -; CDR3aa: CAWIPEMLNTEAFF; CDR3nt: TGTGCCTGGATTCCAGAAATGTTGAACACTGAAGCTTTCTTT
v_gene: TRBV19; j_gene: TRBJ2-3; d_gene: -; abundance: -; CDR3aa: CASSIGLGADTQYF; CDR3nt: TGTGCCAGTAGTATAGGTCTTGGCGCAGATACGCAGTATTTT
v_gene: TRBV28; j_gene: TRBJ1-5; d_gene: -; abundance: -; CDR3aa: CASSLPPRRQNQPQHF; CDR3nt: TGTGCCAGCAGTTTACCCCCCCGGCGTCAAAATCAGCCCCAGCATTTT
v_gene: TRBV28; j_gene: TRBJ2-7; d_gene: -; abundance: -; CDR3aa: CASSLVQGYEQYF; CDR3nt: TGTGCCAGCAGTTTGGTACAGGGCTACGAGCAGTACTTC
v_gene: TRBV29-1; j_gene: TRBJ2-1; d_gene: -; abundance: -; CDR3aa: CSTEDGVWEQFF; CDR3nt: TGCAGCACAGAGGACGGGGTTTGGGAGCAGTTCTTC
v_gene: TRBV19; j_gene: TRBJ1-5; d_gene: TRBD1; abundance: -; CDR3aa: CASSTGVNSNQPQHF; CDR3nt: TGTGCCAGCTCGACAGGGGTCAATAGCAATCAGCCCCAGCATTTT
v_gene: TRBV9; j_gene: TRBJ1-1; d_gene: -; abundance: -; CDR3aa: CASSGNTGIWTEAFF; CDR3nt: TGTGCCAGCAGCGGAAATACAGGGATTTGGACTGAAGCTTTCTTT
v_gene: TRBV10-1; j_gene: TRBJ2-7; d_gene: TRBD1; abundance: -; CDR3aa: CASSAPTGRTYEQYF; CDR3nt: TGCGCCAGCAGTGCCCCGACAGGGAGAACCTACGAGCAGTACTTC
v_gene: TRBV7-9; j_gene: TRBJ1-4; d_gene: -; abundance: -; CDR3aa: CASSLILATNEKLFF; CDR3nt: TGTGCCAGCAGCTTAATCCTAGCAACTAATGAAAAACTGTTTTTT
v_gene: TRBV19; j_gene: TRBJ2-7; d_gene: -; abundance: -; CDR3aa: CASSVRDTLVYEQYF; CDR3nt: TGTGCCAGTAGTGTCCGGGACACCTTGGTTTACGAGCAGTACTTC
v_gene: TRBV5-1; j_gene: TRBJ2-1; d_gene: -; abundance: -; CDR3aa: CASTDIYNEQFF; CDR3nt: TGCGCCAGCACGGACATATACAATGAGCAGTTCTTC
v_gene: TRBV5-1; j_gene: TRBJ2-7; d_gene: -; abundance: -; CDR3aa: CASSPGLTQTYEQYF; CDR3nt: TGCGCCAGCAGCCCCGGATTGACCCAAACCTACGAGCAGTACTTC